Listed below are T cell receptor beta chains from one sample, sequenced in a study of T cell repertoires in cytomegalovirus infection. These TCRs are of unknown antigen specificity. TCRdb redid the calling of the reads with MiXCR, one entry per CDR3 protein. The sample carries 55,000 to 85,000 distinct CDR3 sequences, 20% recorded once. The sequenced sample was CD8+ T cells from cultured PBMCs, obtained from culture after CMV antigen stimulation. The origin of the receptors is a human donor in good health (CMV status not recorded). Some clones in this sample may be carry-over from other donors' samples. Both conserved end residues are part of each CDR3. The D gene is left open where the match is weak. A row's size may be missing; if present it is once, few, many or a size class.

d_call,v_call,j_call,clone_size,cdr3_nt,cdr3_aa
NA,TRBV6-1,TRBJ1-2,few,TGTGCCAGCAGTGAATGGGATGGGGGTCTCAACTATGGCTACACCTTC,CASSEWDGGLNYGYTF
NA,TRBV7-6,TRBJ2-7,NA,TGTGCCAGCAGCTCATGGGACATGTCCTACGAGCAGTACTTC,CASSSWDMSYEQYF
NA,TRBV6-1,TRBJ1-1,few,TGTGCCACCCACATCACCCTCTTCGGAGGGGGCACTGAAGCTTTCTTT,CATHITLFGGGTEAFF
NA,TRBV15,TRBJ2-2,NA,TGTGCCACCAGCAGAGGAGGGGTGTATAAGGCCGGGGAGCTGTTTTTT,CATSRGGVYKAGELFF
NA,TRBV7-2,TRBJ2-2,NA,TGTGCCATGACTAGGAGTTCTTGGGCCGGGGAGCTGTTTTTT,CAMTRSSWAGELFF
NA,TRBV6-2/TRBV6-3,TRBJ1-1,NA,TGTGCCAGCAGTTACGGGACATCGGTCACTGAAGCTTTCTTT,CASSYGTSVTEAFF
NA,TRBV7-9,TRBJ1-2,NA,TGTGCCAGCAGCTTAGCCGAGAGGCGGGGTGGCTACACCTTC,CASSLAERRGGYTF
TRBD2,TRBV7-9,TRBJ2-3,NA,TGTGCCAGCAGCTCGGGACTAGCGGTAACCACAGATACGCAGTATTTT,CASSSGLAVTTDTQYF
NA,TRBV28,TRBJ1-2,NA,TGTGCCAGCAGACATCAGGTTAACTATGGCTACACCTTC,CASRHQVNYGYTF
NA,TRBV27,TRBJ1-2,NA,TGTGCCAGCAGTTTAGGGCCTGTCCCGGAGGACTATGGCTACACCTTC,CASSLGPVPEDYGYTF
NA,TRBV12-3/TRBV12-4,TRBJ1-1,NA,TGTGCCAGCAGTCCCGGGGCCCAAGCTTTCTTT,CASSPGAQAFF
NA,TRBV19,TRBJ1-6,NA,TGTGCCAGTAGTATAGGTGGCTATAATTCACCCCTCCACTTT,CASSIGGYNSPLHF
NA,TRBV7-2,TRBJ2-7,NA,TGTGCCAGCAGGGAGGGGGCTTATGGTACCTACGAGCAGTACTTC,CASREGAYGTYEQYF
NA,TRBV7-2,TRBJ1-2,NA,TGTGCCAGCAGCCACCCGGACGGATACTATGGCTACACCTTC,CASSHPDGYYGYTF
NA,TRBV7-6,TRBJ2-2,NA,TGTGCCAGCAGCCCCACTGGATACACCGGGGAGCTGTTTTTT,CASSPTGYTGELFF
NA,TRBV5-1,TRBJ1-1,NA,TGCGCCAGCAGGTTTTCCACGGGTGTGGGCACTGAAGCTTTCTTT,CASRFSTGVGTEAFF
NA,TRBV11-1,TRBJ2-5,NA,TGTGCCAGCAGCCCTACAGAGTACCAAGAGACCCAGTACTTC,CASSPTEYQETQYF
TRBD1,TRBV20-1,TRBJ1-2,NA,TGCAGTGCTAGCGGACAGGGCAACTATGGCTACACCTTC,CSASGQGNYGYTF
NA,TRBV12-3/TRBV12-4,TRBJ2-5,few,TGTGCCAGCAGTTTAGCGCTGGTACCTGGGGAGACCCAGTACTTC,CASSLALVPGETQYF
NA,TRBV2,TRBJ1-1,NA,TGTGCCAGCAGTGTGGGCAGGGGGAACACTGAAGCTTTCTTT,CASSVGRGNTEAFF
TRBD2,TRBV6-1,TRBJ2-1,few,TGTGCCAGTCTCGGGGGGGGGCTTTTGGATGAGCAGTTCTTC,CASLGGGLLDEQFF
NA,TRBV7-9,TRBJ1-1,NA,TGTGCCAGCAGCTTAGTCAGTCATGGCACTGAAGCTTTCTTT,CASSLVSHGTEAFF
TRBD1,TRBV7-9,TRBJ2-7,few,TGTGCCAGCAGCGCCCCGGGACAGGCCTACGAGCAGTACTTC,CASSAPGQAYEQYF
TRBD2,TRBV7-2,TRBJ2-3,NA,TGTGCCAGCAGCTTCCTCGGGGGGGCGGTAGATACGCAGTATTTT,CASSFLGGAVDTQYF
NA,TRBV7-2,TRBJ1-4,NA,TGTGCCAGCAGCCTGGGCAGGAGGGGAAAACTGTTTTTT,CASSLGRRGKLFF
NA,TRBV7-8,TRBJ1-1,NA,TGTGCCAGCAGCCCGAGTGAGTTCATGAACACTGAAGCTTTCTTT,CASSPSEFMNTEAFF
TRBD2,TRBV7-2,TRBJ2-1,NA,TGTGCCAGCAGCTTATTAAGTCGGCGGGGGGACAATGAGCAGTTCTTC,CASSLLSRRGDNEQFF
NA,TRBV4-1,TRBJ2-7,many,TGCGCCAGCAGCCAAGATGGTCGGGGGAACGACGAGCAGTACTTC,CASSQDGRGNDEQYF
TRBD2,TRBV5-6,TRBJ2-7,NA,TGTGCCAGCAGCAAGGGACTAGCGGACTACGAGCAGTACTTC,CASSKGLADYEQYF
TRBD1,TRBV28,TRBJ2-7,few,TGTGCCAGCAGTCGACCCCCGGGACAGGGCATATTATCAAACGAGCAGTACTTC,CASSRPPGQGILSNEQYF
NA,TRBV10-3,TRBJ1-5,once,TGTGCCATCGGGGGGGGAGAGCCCCAGCATTTT,CAIGGGEPQHF
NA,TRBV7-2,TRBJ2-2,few,TGTGCCAGCAGCTCAAAGCGGACGGAGGGCACCGGGGAGCTGTTTTTT,CASSSKRTEGTGELFF
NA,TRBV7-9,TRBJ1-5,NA,TGTGCCAGCAGCCCACCGGGGGGGGGGGCAGGGCAGCCCCAGCATTTT,CASSPPGGGAGQPQHF
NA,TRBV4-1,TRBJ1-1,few,TGCGCCAGCAGCCAAGATCAACCGGGCCAGAACACTGAAGCTTTCTTT,CASSQDQPGQNTEAFF
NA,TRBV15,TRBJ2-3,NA,TGTGCCACCAGCAGAGAGAGGGGCGAAGGCACAGATACGCAGTATTTT,CATSRERGEGTDTQYF
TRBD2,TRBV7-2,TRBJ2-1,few,TGTGCCAGCAACGCCTTCGCGGGGGGTCAAAATTACAATGAGCAGTTCTTC,CASNAFAGGQNYNEQFF
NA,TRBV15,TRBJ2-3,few,TGTGCCACCAGTAATACTGCGGGGGGACAGATTAGCACAGATACGCAGTATTTT,CATSNTAGGQISTDTQYF
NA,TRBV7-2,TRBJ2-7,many,TGTGCCAGCAGCTCCGGACGGATGTTGGTGGGTGAGCAGTACTTC,CASSSGRMLVGEQYF
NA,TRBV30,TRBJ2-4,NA,TGTGCCTCGGCGGGGGCTGGCATTCAGTACTTC,CASAGAGIQYF
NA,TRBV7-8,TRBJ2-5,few,TGTGCCAGCAGCCCTTTCCTTTGGGAGACCCAGTACTTC,CASSPFLWETQYF
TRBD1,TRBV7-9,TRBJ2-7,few,TGTGCCAGCAGCTTACCGCACTTGACAGGGGGCTACGAGCAGTACTTC,CASSLPHLTGGYEQYF
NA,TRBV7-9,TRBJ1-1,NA,TGTGCCAGCAGCCGCCCAGGAGGGGCGGCGAACACTGAAGCTTTCTTT,CASSRPGGAANTEAFF
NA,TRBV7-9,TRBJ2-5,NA,TGTGCCAGCAGCTTATATGGGGCGATGCGAGAGACCCAGTACTTC,CASSLYGAMRETQYF
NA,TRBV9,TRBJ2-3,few,TGTGCCAGCAGCGTAGAAATCCCAGATACGCAGTATTTT,CASSVEIPDTQYF
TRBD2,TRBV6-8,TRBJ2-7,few,TGTGCCAGCAGCGCCCTAGCGGGGGGGAAATACGAGCAGTACTTC,CASSALAGGKYEQYF
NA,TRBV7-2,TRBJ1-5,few,TGTGCCAGCAGCTTAGTGGGGCCATACAATCAGCCCCAGCATTTT,CASSLVGPYNQPQHF